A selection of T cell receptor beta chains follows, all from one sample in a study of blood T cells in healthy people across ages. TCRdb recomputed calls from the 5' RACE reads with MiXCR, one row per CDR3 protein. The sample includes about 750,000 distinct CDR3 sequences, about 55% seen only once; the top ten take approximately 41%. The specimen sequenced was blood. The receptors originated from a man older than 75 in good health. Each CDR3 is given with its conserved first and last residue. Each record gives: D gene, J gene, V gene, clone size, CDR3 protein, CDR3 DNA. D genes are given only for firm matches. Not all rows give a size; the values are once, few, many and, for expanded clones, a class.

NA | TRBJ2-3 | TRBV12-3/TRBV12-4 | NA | CASSLDLSYAYF | TGTGCCAGCAGTTTAGACCTTTCATACGCGTATTTT
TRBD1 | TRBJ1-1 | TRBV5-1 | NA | CASSSAEGAGTEAFF | TGCGCCAGCAGCTCGGCGGAGGGGGCTGGCACTGAAGCTTTCTTT
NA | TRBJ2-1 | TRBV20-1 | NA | CSASTQEPNGLAAYNEQFF | TGCAGTGCTAGTACCCAGGAGCCAAATGGGCTAGCTGCCTACAATGAGCAGTTCTTC
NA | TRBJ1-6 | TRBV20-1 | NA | CSARDPIGDPEVSPLHF | TGCAGTGCTAGAGATCCGATTGGGGACCCCGAAGTTTCACCCCTCCACTTT
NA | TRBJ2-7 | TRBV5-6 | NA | CASTRYYEQYF | TGTGCCAGCACCCGTTACTACGAGCAGTACTTC
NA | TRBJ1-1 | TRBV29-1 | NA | CSVGGGGSNTEAFF | TGCAGCGTGGGGGGCGGGGGGAGTAACACTGAAGCTTTCTTT
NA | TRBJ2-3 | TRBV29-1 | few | CSVEDPTGRTDTQYF | TGCAGCGTTGAAGATCCAACAGGGAGGACAGATACGCAGTATTTT
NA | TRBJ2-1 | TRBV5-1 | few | CASSPDLPNEQFF | TGCGCCAGCAGCCCGGACCTTCCCAATGAGCAGTTCTTC
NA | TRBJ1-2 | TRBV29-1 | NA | CSVPQGGPIGYTF | TGCAGCGTTCCTCAGGGAGGGCCAATTGGGTACACCTTC
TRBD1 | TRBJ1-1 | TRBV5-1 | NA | CASSMTGGGTEAFF | TGCGCCAGCAGCATGACAGGGGGAGGAACTGAAGCTTTCTTT
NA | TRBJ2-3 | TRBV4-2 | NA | CASSQGTGLGDTQYF | TGTGCCAGCAGCCAAGGTACGGGGCTGGGAGATACGCAGTATTTT
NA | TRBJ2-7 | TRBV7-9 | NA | CASSHRVVDEQYF | TGTGCCAGCAGCCACAGGGTCGTAGACGAGCAGTACTTC
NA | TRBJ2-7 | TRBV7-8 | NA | CASSLEAGAYEQYF | TGTGCCAGCAGCTTAGAGGCAGGAGCCTACGAGCAGTACTTC
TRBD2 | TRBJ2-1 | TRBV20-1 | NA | CSTRRGGRVNEQFF | TGCAGTACTAGGCGGGGGGGAAGGGTAAATGAGCAGTTCTTC
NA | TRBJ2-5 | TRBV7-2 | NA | CVSSLGQRQETQYF | TGTGTCAGCAGCCTCGGACAGCGACAAGAGACCCAGTACTTC
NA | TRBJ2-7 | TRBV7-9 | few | CASTPPWSYEQYF | TGTGCCAGCACCCCGCCATGGAGCTACGAGCAGTACTTC
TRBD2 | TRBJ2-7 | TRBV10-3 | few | CATSSGSLPEQYF | TGTGCCACTTCTAGCGGGAGTCTCCCCGAGCAGTACTTC
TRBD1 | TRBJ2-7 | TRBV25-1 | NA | CASSGTGINEQYF | TGTGCCAGCAGCGGGACAGGGATCAACGAGCAGTACTTC
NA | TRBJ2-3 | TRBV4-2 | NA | CASSQDIRGTQYF | TGTGCCAGCAGCCAAGATATCCGGGGTACGCAGTATTTT
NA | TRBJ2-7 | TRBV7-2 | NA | CASRGRDAYNEQYF | TGTGCCAGCAGGGGAAGGGACGCCTACAATGAGCAGTACTTC
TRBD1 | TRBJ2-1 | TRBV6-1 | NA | CASSLARGQGVYNEQFF | TGTGCCAGCAGCCTCGCTCGAGGACAGGGGGTCTACAATGAGCAGTTCTTC
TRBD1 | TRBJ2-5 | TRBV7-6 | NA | CASSSNTGTGGAKTQYF | TGTGCCAGCAGCTCCAACACCGGGACAGGGGGAGCAAAGACCCAGTACTTC
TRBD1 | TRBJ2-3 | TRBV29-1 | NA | CSAPRQGGRTDTQYF | TGCAGCGCCCCACGACAGGGTGGTAGGACAGATACGCAGTATTTT
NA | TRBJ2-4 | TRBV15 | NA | CATSRDGGNIQYF | TGTGCCACCAGCAGAGATGGGGGCAACATTCAGTACTTC
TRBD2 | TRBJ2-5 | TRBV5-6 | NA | CASSFRTSGKETQYF | TGTGCCAGCAGCTTTCGGACTAGCGGGAAAGAGACCCAGTACTTC
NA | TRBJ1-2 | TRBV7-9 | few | CASSPSTGVGNGYTF | TGTGCCAGCAGCCCTAGCACCGGGGTTGGTAATGGCTACACCTTC
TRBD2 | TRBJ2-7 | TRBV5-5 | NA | CASSSLAGALVSYEQYF | TGTGCCAGCAGCTCACTAGCGGGTGCGCTGGTATCCTACGAGCAGTACTTC
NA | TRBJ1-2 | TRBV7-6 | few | CASSVDSSYYGYTF | TGTGCCAGCAGCGTTGACAGTAGCTACTATGGCTACACCTTC
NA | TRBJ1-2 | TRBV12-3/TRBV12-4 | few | CASSFGLSGYTF | TGTGCCAGCAGTTTCGGGTTATCTGGCTACACCTTC
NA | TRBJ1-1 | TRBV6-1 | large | CASSDRYMNTEAFF | TGTGCCAGCAGTGACCGTTACATGAACACTGAAGCTTTCTTT
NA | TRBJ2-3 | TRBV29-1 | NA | CSVRSAGYAYF | TGCAGCGTTCGAAGCGCCGGATACGCGTATTTT
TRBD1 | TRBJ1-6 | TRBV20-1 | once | CSAGIQGASPPLHF | TGCAGTGCAGGGATACAGGGGGCGAGTCCACCCCTCCACTTT
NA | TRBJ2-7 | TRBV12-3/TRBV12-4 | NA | CASSLGQPRGEQYF | TGTGCCAGCAGTCTCGGACAGCCCAGAGGTGAGCAGTACTTC
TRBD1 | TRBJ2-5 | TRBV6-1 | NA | CASSEGTGGIGEQYF | TGTGCCAGCAGTGAAGGGACAGGGGGCATCGGTGAGCAGTACTTC
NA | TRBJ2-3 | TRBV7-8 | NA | CASSLDRGKHRYAYF | TGTGCCAGCAGCCTCGACCGCGGGAAGCACAGATACGCGTATTTT
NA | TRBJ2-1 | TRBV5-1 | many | CASSSGTSSYNEQFF | TGCGCCAGCAGTTCCGGGACTTCATCCTACAATGAGCAGTTCTTC
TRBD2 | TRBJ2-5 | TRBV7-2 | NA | CASSLPSSGRETQYF | TGTGCCAGCAGCCTCCCTTCTAGCGGGAGAGAGACCCAGTACTTC
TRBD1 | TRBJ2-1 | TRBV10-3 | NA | CASSEDRVIQYEQFF | TGTGCCAGCAGTGAAGACAGGGTTATACAATATGAGCAGTTCTTC
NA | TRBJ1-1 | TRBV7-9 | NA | CASSPRVSMNTEAFF | TGTGCCAGCAGCCCCCGGGTCTCCATGAACACTGAAGCTTTCTTT
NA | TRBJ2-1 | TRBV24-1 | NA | CATSELRTREQFF | TGTGCCACCAGTGAACTGAGGACCCGAGAGCAGTTCTTC
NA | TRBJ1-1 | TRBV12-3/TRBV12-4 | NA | CASSSAIVSNTEAFF | TGTGCCAGCAGTTCCGCTATAGTTTCGAACACTGAAGCTTTCTTT
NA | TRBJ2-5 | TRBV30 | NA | CAGNGGPETQYF | TGTGCCGGGAATGGAGGGCCAGAGACCCAGTACTTC
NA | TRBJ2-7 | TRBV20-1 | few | CSAMYPSGGPYEQYF | TGCAGTGCTATGTATCCTTCGGGCGGTCCCTACGAGCAGTACTTC
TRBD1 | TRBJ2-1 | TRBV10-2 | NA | CASKPGQGMNEQFF | TGCGCCAGCAAACCGGGACAGGGTATGAATGAGCAGTTCTTC
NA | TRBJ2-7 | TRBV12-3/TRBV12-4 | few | CASSPTPPYEQYF | TGTGCCAGCAGTCCTACCCCTCCCTACGAGCAGTACTTC
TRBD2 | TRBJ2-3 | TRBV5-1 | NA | CASSLGASGSGGRYAYF | TGCGCCAGCAGCTTGGGGGCTAGCGGGAGTGGGGGCCGATACGCGTATTTT
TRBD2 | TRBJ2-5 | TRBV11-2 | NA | CASSYFSSGIKETQYF | TGTGCCAGCAGCTACTTTAGTAGCGGGATCAAAGAGACCCAGTACTTC
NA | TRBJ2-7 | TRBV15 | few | CATSAGTYEQYF | TGTGCCACCAGCGCAGGAACCTACGAGCAGTACTTC
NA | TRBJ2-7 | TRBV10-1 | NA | CASSESIGPGGYSEQYF | TGCGCCAGCAGTGAGTCGATTGGCCCCGGGGGTTACTCCGAGCAGTACTTC
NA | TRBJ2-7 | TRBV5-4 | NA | CASSRQVSSYEQYF | TGTGCCAGCAGTAGACAGGTGAGCTCCTACGAGCAGTACTTC
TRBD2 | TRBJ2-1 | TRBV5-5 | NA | CASSLVRTSGRIEQFF | TGTGCCAGCAGCTTGGTCCGGACTAGCGGGAGGATTGAGCAGTTCTTC
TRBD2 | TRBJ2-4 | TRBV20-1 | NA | CSARDRAGVLTGDIQYF | TGCAGTGCTAGAGACCGGGCGGGAGTTCTCACTGGCGACATTCAGTACTTC
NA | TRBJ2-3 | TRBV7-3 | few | CASSLLGSLADTQYF | TGTGCCAGCAGCCTTCTGGGGAGTCTCGCAGATACGCAGTATTTT
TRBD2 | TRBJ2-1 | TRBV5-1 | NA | CASSPAPGTIGGEQFF | TGCGCCAGCAGCCCGGCCCCCGGGACTATCGGCGGTGAGCAGTTCTTC
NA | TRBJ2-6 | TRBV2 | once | CASTPIPSGANVLTF | TGTGCCAGCACCCCGATCCCCTCTGGGGCCAACGTCCTGACTTTC
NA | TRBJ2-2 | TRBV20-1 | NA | CSARRDSGELFF | TGCAGTGCTAGAAGGGATTCCGGGGAGCTGTTTTTT
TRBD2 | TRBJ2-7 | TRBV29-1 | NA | CSVVLGTSGPDSYEQYF | TGCAGCGTTGTTCTCGGGACTAGCGGACCCGACTCCTACGAGCAGTACTTC
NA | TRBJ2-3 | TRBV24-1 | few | CATGGITDTQYF | TGTGCCACCGGCGGAATCACAGATACGCAGTATTTT
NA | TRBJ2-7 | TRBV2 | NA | CASRTEPVAYEQYF | TGTGCCAGCAGAACAGAACCCGTGGCCTACGAGCAGTACTTC